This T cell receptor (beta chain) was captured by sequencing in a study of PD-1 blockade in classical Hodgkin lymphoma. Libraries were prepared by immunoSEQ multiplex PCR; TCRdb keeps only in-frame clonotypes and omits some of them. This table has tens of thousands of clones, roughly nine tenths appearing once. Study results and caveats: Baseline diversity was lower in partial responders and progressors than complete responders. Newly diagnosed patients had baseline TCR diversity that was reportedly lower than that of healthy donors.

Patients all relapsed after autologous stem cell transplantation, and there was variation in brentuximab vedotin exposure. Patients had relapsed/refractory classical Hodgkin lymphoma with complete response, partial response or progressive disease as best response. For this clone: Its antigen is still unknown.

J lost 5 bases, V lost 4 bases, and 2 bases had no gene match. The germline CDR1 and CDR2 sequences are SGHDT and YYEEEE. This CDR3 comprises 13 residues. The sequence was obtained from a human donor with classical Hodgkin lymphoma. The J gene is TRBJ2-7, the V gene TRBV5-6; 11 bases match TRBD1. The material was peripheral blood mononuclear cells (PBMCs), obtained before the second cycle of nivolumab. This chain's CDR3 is CASSRTGGNEQYF. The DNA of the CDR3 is TGTGCCAGCAGCCGGACAGGGGGCAACGAGCAGTACTTC. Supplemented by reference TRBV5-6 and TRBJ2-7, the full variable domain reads DAGVTQSPTHLIKTRGQQVTLRCSPKSGHDTVSWYQQALGQGPQFIFQYYEEEERQRGNFPDRFSGHQFPNYSSELNVNALLLGDSALYLCASSRTGGNEQYFGPGTRLTVT.